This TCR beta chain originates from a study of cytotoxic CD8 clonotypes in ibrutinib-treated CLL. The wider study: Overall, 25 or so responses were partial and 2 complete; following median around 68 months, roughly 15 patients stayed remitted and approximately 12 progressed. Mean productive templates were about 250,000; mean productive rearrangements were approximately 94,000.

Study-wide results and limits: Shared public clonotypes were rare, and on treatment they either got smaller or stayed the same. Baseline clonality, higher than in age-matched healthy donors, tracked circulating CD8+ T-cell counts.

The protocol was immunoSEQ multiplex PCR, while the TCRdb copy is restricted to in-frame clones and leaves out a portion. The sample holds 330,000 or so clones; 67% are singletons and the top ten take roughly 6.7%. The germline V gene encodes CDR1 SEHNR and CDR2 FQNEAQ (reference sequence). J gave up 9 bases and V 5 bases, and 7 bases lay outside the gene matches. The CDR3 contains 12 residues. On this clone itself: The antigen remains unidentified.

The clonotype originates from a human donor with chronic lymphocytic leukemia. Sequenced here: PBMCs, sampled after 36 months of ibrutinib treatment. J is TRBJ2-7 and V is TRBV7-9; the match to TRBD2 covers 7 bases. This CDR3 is CASSPSGTVQYF. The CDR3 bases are TGTGCCAGCAGCCCCAGCGGGACGGTGCAGTACTTC.